A selection of T cell receptor beta chains follows, all from one sample in a study of T cells after yellow fever vaccination. From the 5' RACE reads, TCRdb called clonotypes with MiXCR, one entry per CDR3 protein. Of about 360,000 distinct CDR3 sequences listed, 6.2% were seen once; the top ten hold 15%. The starting material was PBMCs, obtained 5 days after the yellow fever booster vaccination. The receptors here all came from a young man who received the YFV17D yellow fever vaccine. CDR3s include the opening cysteine and the closing phenylalanine or tryptophan. D genes are given only for firm matches. Expanded clones get a size class; other rows say once, few or many, or leave the size out.

V: TRBV5-1
size: -
D: -
J: TRBJ2-7
CDR3: CASSWSRATYEQYF
DNA: TGCGCCAGCAGCTGGAGCAGGGCCACCTACGAGCAGTACTTC

V: TRBV29-1
size: many
D: TRBD1
J: TRBJ2-4
CDR3: CSVRGQGAAKNIQYF
DNA: TGCAGCGTTCGGGGACAGGGGGCTGCCAAAAACATTCAGTACTTC

V: TRBV6-5
size: many
D: -
J: TRBJ1-4
CDR3: CASMGPGQLVFF
DNA: TGTGCCAGCATGGGCCCGGGACAATTGGTGTTTTTT

V: TRBV12-3/TRBV12-4
size: -
D: -
J: TRBJ2-1
CDR3: CASSLGIAEQFF
DNA: TGTGCCAGCAGTCTGGGGATTGCTGAGCAGTTCTTC

V: TRBV4-3
size: -
D: -
J: TRBJ1-3
CDR3: CASSQDVGSHSGNTIYF
DNA: TGCGCCAGCAGCCAAGATGTAGGAAGTCACTCTGGAAACACCATATATTTT

V: TRBV12-3/TRBV12-4
size: -
D: -
J: TRBJ2-7
CDR3: CTSRSGGAYEQYF
DNA: TGTACCAGCAGGTCAGGGGGGGCCTACGAGCAGTACTTC

V: TRBV10-3
size: once
D: TRBD1
J: TRBJ1-5
CDR3: CAIWGPVAGGKLGQPQHF
DNA: TGTGCCATCTGGGGCCCCGTGGCAGGGGGTAAATTAGGGCAGCCCCAGCATTTT

V: TRBV5-6
size: -
D: TRBD1
J: TRBJ1-1
CDR3: CASRRGQLNTEAFF
DNA: TGTGCCAGCAGGAGGGGACAGCTGAACACTGAAGCTTTCTTT

V: TRBV20-1
size: -
D: TRBD1
J: TRBJ1-1
CDR3: CSAKRDRAGGAFF
DNA: TGCAGTGCCAAACGAGACAGGGCCGGCGGAGCTTTCTTT

V: TRBV10-2
size: many
D: TRBD2
J: TRBJ2-1
CDR3: CASSDSLAADYNEQFF
DNA: TGCGCCAGCAGTGATTCCCTAGCGGCAGATTATAATGAGCAGTTCTTC

V: TRBV7-9
size: -
D: -
J: TRBJ1-1
CDR3: CASSPREYTEAFF
DNA: TGTGCCAGCAGCCCCAGGGAGTATACTGAAGCTTTCTTT

V: TRBV20-1
size: -
D: -
J: TRBJ1-2
CDR3: CSATPNDGYTF
DNA: TGCAGTGCTACCCCAAATGATGGCTACACCTTC

V: TRBV5-6
size: few
D: TRBD1
J: TRBJ2-3
CDR3: CASSLGTGDGTDTQYF
DNA: TGTGCCAGCAGCTTAGGGACAGGGGACGGCACAGATACGCAGTATTTT

V: TRBV29-1
size: many
D: -
J: TRBJ2-7
CDR3: CSVEEQGYEQYF
DNA: TGCAGCGTTGAAGAGCAGGGCTACGAGCAGTACTTC

V: TRBV10-2
size: -
D: -
J: TRBJ1-6
CDR3: CASSVETLYNSPLHF
DNA: TGCGCCAGCAGTGTTGAGACTTTGTATAATTCACCCCTCCACTTT

V: TRBV10-1
size: -
D: TRBD1
J: TRBJ2-7
CDR3: CASSEYRTGYSQYF
DNA: TGCGCCAGCAGTGAGTATAGGACAGGGTACTCGCAGTACTTC

V: TRBV12-3/TRBV12-4
size: many
D: TRBD1
J: TRBJ2-7
CDR3: CASSAGQGTYEQYF
DNA: TGTGCCAGCAGTGCGGGACAGGGGACGTACGAGCAGTACTTC

V: TRBV12-3/TRBV12-4
size: few
D: -
J: TRBJ1-2
CDR3: CASSFGDDYGYTF
DNA: TGTGCCAGCAGTTTTGGGGATGACTATGGCTACACCTTC

V: TRBV20-1
size: few
D: -
J: TRBJ2-1
CDR3: CSGTMLPTYNEQFF
DNA: TGCAGTGGAACGATGCTCCCTACCTACAATGAGCAGTTCTTC

V: TRBV24-1
size: few
D: -
J: TRBJ1-1
CDR3: CATSEAGATNTEAFF
DNA: TGTGCCACCAGTGAGGCAGGGGCGACGAACACTGAAGCTTTCTTT

V: TRBV4-3
size: many
D: -
J: TRBJ2-3
CDR3: CASSQEGPWASSTDTQYF
DNA: TGCGCCAGCAGCCAAGAAGGCCCGTGGGCGTCTAGCACAGATACGCAGTATTTT

V: TRBV12-5
size: few
D: -
J: TRBJ2-1
CDR3: CASGSSGAGGGNEQFF
DNA: TGTGCTAGTGGTTCCAGCGGGGCAGGGGGTGGGAATGAGCAGTTCTTC